The clone carrying this T cell receptor beta chain was recorded at least ten times. Its antigen remains unknown. This specimen belongs to a study of early T cells in non-severe SARS-CoV-2 infection. Study summary: Chains were not paired, and sequencing was done on bulk RNA from unsorted whole blood.

Attachment of unique molecular identifiers to individual cDNA molecules was performed. A single record per CDR3 protein comes from TCRdb applying MiXCR to the 5' RACE reads. The data contain about 39,000 distinct CDR3 sequences, roughly 7.1% of them singletons. The ends were cut back, 0 bases at V and 4 bases at J, with 11 bases in the middle. The germline V gene has CDR1 SGHDT and CDR2 YYEEEE. The CDR3 has 15 residues. General study findings and limits: VDJdb-based matching was biased toward anti-spike CD8 responses and missed private and CD4 specificities.

The sequence was obtained from an adult who was a healthcare worker with PCR-confirmed SARS-CoV-2 infection or an uninfected control (not recorded which). Sequencing input: whole blood. This chain uses TRBV5-6 with TRBJ2-4; perhaps TRBD1 as D (6 bases). The CDR3 DNA reads TGTGCCAGCAGCTTGGCCAGTGACAGGAAAAACATTCAGTACTTC. Its translation: CASSLASDRKNIQYF.